This TCR beta chain originates from a study of T cells in women clearing cervical HPV infection. Findings and limits, study-wide: Each sample's T-cell count was unknown, possibly confounding richness. Controls had more TRBV6-7 (approximately 0.15%) than cases (about 0.11%). CIN3+ cases had significantly higher TCR richness than controls; evenness did not differ.

The data were produced by immunoSEQ multiplex PCR, yet TCRdb's version contains in-frame clones alone and is incomplete. The sample totals about 30,000 clones. The germline CDR1 and CDR2 sequences are ENHRY and SYGVKD. The CDR3 runs 13 residues. Trimming cost V 3 bases and J 4 bases, with 10 bases left between them. A note on this clone: What it binds is unknown. Read sequence stops 3 residues before the CDR3 end, and the germline J gene provides the missing end.

This TCR derives from a woman aged 18-69 years with a cervical HPV16 infection that either progressed to CIN3+ or cleared (not recorded which). This chain links TRBV10-3 with TRBJ2-7; D is unresolved. Sequencing was performed on blood buffy coat. CDR3 region: CAISDTRSYEQYF. The DNA read from the CDR3 is TGTGCCATCAGTGATACCAGGAGTTACGAG.